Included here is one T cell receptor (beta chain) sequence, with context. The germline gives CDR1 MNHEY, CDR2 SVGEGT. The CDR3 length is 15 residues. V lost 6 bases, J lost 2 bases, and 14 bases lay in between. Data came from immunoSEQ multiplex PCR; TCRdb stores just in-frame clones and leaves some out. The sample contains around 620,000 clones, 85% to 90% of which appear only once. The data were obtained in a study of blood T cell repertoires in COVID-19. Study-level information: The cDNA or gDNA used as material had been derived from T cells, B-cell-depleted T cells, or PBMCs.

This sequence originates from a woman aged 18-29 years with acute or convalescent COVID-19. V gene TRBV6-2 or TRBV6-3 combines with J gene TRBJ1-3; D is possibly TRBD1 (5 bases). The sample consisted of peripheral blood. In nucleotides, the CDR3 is TGTGCCAGCAGCTTGGACATAAGGCCTGGAAACACCATATATTTT. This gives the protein CASSLDIRPGNTIYF.